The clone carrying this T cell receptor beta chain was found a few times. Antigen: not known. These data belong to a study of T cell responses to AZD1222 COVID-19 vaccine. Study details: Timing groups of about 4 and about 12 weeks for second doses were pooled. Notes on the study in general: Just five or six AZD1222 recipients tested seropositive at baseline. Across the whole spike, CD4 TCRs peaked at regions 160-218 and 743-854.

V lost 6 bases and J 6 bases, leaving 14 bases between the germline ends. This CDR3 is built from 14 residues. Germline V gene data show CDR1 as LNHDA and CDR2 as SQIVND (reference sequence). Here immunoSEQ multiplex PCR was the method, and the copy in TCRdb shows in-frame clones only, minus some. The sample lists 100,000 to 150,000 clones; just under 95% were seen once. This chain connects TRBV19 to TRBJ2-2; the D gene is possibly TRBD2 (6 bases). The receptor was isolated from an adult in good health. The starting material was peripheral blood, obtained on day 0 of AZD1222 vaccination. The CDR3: CASSAASGAGELFF. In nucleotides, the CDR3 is TGTGCCAGTAGCGCGGCCTCGGGGGCCGGGGAGCTGTTTTTT.